Listed below are T cell receptor beta chains from one sample, sequenced in a study of cytotoxic CD8 clonotypes in ibrutinib-treated CLL. Sequencing was performed with immunoSEQ multiplex PCR; in TCRdb, only in-frame clones are kept and a portion is missing. Here the sample spans about 310,000 clones, about 80% being singletons. The sample consisted of PBMCs, taken before ibrutinib treatment. These receptors all stem from a human donor with chronic lymphocytic leukemia. The CDR3 runs from the conserved cysteine through the conserved F or W. D genes are given only for firm matches. Rows give clone size only sometimes, using once, few, many, or a class for an expanded clone.

v_gene,abundance,j_gene,d_gene,CDR3nt,CDR3aa
TRBV6-5,-,TRBJ2-7,-,TGTGCCAGCAGCCGGGACCCGAGCTCCTACGAGCAGTACTTC,CASSRDPSSYEQYF
TRBV6-5,-,TRBJ1-2,-,TGTGCCAGCAGTTACTCGACAAGCCGCTATGGCTACACCTTC,CASSYSTSRYGYTF
TRBV5-1,-,TRBJ2-3,-,TGCGCCAGCAGGTCCCTGAGTAACCCCGGCACAGATACGCAGTATTTT,CASRSLSNPGTDTQYF
TRBV4-1,-,TRBJ1-2,-,TGCGCCAGCAGCCAGTCACAGGGAAGCGGCTACACCTTC,CASSQSQGSGYTF
TRBV9,-,TRBJ2-3,TRBD2,TGTGCCAGCAGCTCACTCGACGGGAGGGCCACAGATACGCAGTATTTT,CASSSLDGRATDTQYF
TRBV15,-,TRBJ2-7,-,TGTGCCACCAGCAGAGTCCCCCTACGGGCCTCCTACGAGCAGTACTTC,CATSRVPLRASYEQYF
TRBV28,-,TRBJ2-1,-,TGTGCCAGCACCCCCCCCGGGACCCATAGCTACAATGAGCAGTTCTTC,CASTPPGTHSYNEQFF
TRBV5-1,-,TRBJ2-5,TRBD1,TGCGCCAGCAGCTTGAGGACAGGGGGTGGGGAGACCCAGTACTTC,CASSLRTGGGETQYF
TRBV10-3,-,TRBJ1-2,TRBD1,TGTGCCATCAGTACTTTCCGGGACAGGGAGAGCTATGGCTACACCTTC,CAISTFRDRESYGYTF
TRBV15,-,TRBJ2-3,-,TGTGCCACCGCCCGGGACGTCACAGATACGCAGTATTTT,CATARDVTDTQYF
TRBV4-2,-,TRBJ2-7,-,TGTGCCAGCAGCCCTACACCAATCGGACAGAACTACGAGCAGTACTTC,CASSPTPIGQNYEQYF
TRBV11-3,-,TRBJ2-1,TRBD2,TGTGCCAGCAGCCCCGGGGTAGCGGGGGACAATGAGCAGTTCTTC,CASSPGVAGDNEQFF
TRBV25-1,-,TRBJ2-1,TRBD2,TGTGCCAGCAGGGCAGGGACTAGCGGGACGGGGGGTGAGCAGTTCTTC,CASRAGTSGTGGEQFF
TRBV7-7,few,TRBJ1-1,-,TGTGCCAGCAGCCAGTCGCGGGGAGCTGAAGCTTTCTTT,CASSQSRGAEAFF
TRBV9,-,TRBJ2-7,TRBD2,TGTGCCAGCAGCGAGGGAAGCGGGAGGGCCTACGAGCAGTACTTC,CASSEGSGRAYEQYF
TRBV2,-,TRBJ2-5,TRBD2,TGTGCCAGCAGTGATGGGCTAGCGGGTGAAGAGACCCAGTACTTC,CASSDGLAGEETQYF
TRBV27,-,TRBJ2-7,TRBD2,TGTGCCAGCAGAATAACTAGCGGGAGTACCTACGAGCAGTACTTC,CASRITSGSTYEQYF
TRBV28,-,TRBJ2-5,-,TGTGCCAGCAGTTTATACCAGGGTCCCCAAGAGACCCAGTACTTC,CASSLYQGPQETQYF
TRBV7-6,-,TRBJ2-2,TRBD2,TGTGCCAGCAGTCCTAAAGCGGGAGGGCCAGGGGAGCTGTTTTTT,CASSPKAGGPGELFF
TRBV11-1,once,TRBJ2-3,-,TGTGCCAGCAGCTTAAGTCAGGACACAGATACGCAGTATTTT,CASSLSQDTDTQYF
TRBV4-3,-,TRBJ2-1,-,TGCGCCAGCAGCCAAGATCTCGGTGGGAGTCCCTACAATGAGCAGTTCTTC,CASSQDLGGSPYNEQFF
TRBV5-6,-,TRBJ2-7,TRBD1,TGTGCCAGCAGCGCAGGACAGGGAGGCGAGCAGTACTTC,CASSAGQGGEQYF
TRBV30,-,TRBJ1-1,-,TGTGCCTGGAGTGTCTGGAACACTGAAGCTTTCTTT,CAWSVWNTEAFF
TRBV30,few,TRBJ2-5,-,TGTGCCTGGAGTGTACTTGAGACCCAGTACTTC,CAWSVLETQYF
TRBV29-1,-,TRBJ2-2,TRBD1,TGCAGCGTTGCCGGGACAGGGGTTACCGGGGAGCTGTTTTTT,CSVAGTGVTGELFF
TRBV29-1,-,TRBJ2-1,-,TGCAGCGTTGGGAGTCAAAACAATGAGCAGTTCTTC,CSVGSQNNEQFF
TRBV19,-,TRBJ2-7,TRBD2,TGTGCCAGTAGTAGCGGGAGCGGCTACGAGCAGTACTTC,CASSSGSGYEQYF